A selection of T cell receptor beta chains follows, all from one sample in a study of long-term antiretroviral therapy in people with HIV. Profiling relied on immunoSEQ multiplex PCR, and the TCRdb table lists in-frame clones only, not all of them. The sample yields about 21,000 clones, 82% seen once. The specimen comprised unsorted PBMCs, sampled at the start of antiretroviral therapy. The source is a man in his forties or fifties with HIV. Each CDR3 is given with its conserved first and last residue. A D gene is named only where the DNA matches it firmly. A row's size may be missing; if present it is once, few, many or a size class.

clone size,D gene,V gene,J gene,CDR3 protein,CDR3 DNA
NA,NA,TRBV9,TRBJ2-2,CASSVGITGELFF,TGTGCCAGCAGCGTAGGAATCACCGGGGAGCTGTTTTTT
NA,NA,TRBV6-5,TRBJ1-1,CASSYQGGEEAFF,TGTGCCAGCAGTTATCAAGGGGGTGAAGAAGCTTTCTTT
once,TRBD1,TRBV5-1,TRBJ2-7,CASSLGQGYYEQYF,TGCGCCAGCAGCTTGGGACAGGGATACTACGAGCAGTACTTC
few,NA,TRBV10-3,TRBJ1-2,CAISDLDWGNGYTF,TGTGCCATCAGTGACTTGGACTGGGGTAATGGCTACACCTTC
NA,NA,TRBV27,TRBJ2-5,CASSTWRQKETQYF,TGTGCCAGCAGCACGTGGAGGCAGAAAGAGACCCAGTACTTC
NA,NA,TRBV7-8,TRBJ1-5,CASSLARTQSNQPQHF,TGTGCCAGCAGCTTAGCGAGGACACAGAGCAATCAGCCCCAGCATTTT
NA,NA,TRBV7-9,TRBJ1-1,CASSLDGAAPMNTEAFF,TGTGCCAGCAGCTTAGATGGTGCGGCCCCCATGAACACTGAAGCTTTCTTT
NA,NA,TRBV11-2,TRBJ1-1,CASSPRRTGRAVNTEAFF,TGTGCCAGCAGCCCACGTAGGACTGGTCGGGCGGTGAACACTGAAGCTTTCTTT
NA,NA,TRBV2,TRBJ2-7,CASSEVGNYEQYF,TGTGCCAGCAGTGAAGTGGGTAACTACGAGCAGTACTTC
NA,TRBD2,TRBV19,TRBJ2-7,CASSLKPPGLAFYEQYF,TGTGCCAGTAGTCTCAAACCTCCGGGACTAGCGTTTTACGAGCAGTACTTC
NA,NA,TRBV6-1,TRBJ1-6,CASSEEGGRNSPLHF,TGTGCCAGCAGTGAAGAGGGGGGGCGGAATTCACCCCTCCACTTT
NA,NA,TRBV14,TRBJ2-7,CASSNTGSFWVVEQYF,TGTGCCAGCAGCAATACAGGGTCCTTCTGGGTTGTAGAGCAGTACTTC
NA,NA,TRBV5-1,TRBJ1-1,CASSLGDGTEAFF,TGCGCCAGCAGCTTGGGGGACGGGACTGAAGCTTTCTTT
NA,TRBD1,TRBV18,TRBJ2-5,CASSPSGTGLGQETQYF,TGTGCCAGCTCACCAAGTGGGACAGGGCTGGGGCAAGAGACCCAGTACTTC
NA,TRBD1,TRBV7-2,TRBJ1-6,CASSILTGARSPLHF,TGTGCCAGCAGCATCCTAACAGGGGCTCGGTCACCCCTCCACTTT
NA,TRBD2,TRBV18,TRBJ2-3,CASSPLAGEHTDTQYF,TGTGCCAGCTCACCATTGGCGGGGGAACACACAGATACGCAGTATTTT
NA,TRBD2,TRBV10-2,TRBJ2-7,CASMGTSGNSSYEQYF,TGCGCCAGCATGGGGACTAGCGGGAATAGCTCCTACGAGCAGTACTTC
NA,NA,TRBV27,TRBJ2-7,CASILRGNEQYF,TGTGCCAGCATCCTCCGGGGAAACGAGCAGTACTTC
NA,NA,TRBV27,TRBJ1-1,CASSVTVRTEAFF,TGTGCCAGCAGTGTGACAGTTCGCACTGAAGCTTTCTTT
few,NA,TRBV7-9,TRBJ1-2,CASSQGGSGYTF,TGTGCCAGCAGCCAGGGAGGGAGCGGCTACACCTTC
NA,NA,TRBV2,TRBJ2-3,CASSLQGVETDTQYF,TGTGCCAGCAGCCTACAGGGAGTTGAGACAGATACGCAGTATTTT
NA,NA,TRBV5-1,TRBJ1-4,CASSPGTDNEKLFF,TGCGCCAGCAGCCCTGGGACGGATAATGAAAAACTGTTTTTT
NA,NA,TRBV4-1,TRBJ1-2,CASSQEMYTGYTF,TGCGCCAGCAGCCAAGAGATGTACACAGGCTACACCTTC
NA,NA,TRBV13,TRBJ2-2,CASSLSGELFF,TGTGCCAGCAGCTTGAGCGGGGAGCTGTTTTTT
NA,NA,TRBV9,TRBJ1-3,CASSKTGAGNTIYF,TGTGCCAGCAGCAAGACAGGAGCTGGAAACACCATATATTTT